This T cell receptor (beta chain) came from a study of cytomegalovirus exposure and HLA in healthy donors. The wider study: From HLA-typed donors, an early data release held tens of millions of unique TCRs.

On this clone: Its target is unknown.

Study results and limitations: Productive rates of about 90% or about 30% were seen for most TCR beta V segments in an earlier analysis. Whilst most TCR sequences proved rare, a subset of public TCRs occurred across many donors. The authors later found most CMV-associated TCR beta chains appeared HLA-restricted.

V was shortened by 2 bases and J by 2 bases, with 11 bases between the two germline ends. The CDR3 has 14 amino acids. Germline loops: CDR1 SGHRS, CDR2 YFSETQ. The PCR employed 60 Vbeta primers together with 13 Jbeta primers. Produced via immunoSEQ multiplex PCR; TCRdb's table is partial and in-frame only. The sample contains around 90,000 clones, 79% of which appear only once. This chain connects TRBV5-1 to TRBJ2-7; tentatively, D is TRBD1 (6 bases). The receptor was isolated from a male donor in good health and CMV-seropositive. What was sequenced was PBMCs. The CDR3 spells CASSFKQGTYEQYF. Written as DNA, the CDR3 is TGCGCCAGCAGCTTTAAACAGGGTACCTACGAGCAGTACTTC. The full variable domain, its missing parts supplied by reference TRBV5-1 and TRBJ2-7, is KAGVTQTPRYLIKTRGQQVTLSCSPISGHRSVSWYQQTPGQGLQFLFEYFSETQRNKGNFPGRFSGRQFSNSRSEMNVSTLELGDSALYLCASSFKQGTYEQYFGPGTRLTVT.